The rows below give T cell receptor beta chains drawn from one sample of a study of blood T cell repertoires in COVID-19. Sequencing was performed with immunoSEQ multiplex PCR; in TCRdb, only in-frame clones are kept and a portion is missing. The repertoire consists of 110,000 or so clones, with more than 80% occurring once and the leading ten covering more than 5%. The sequencing sample was made of peripheral blood. The source is a woman aged 60-75 years with COVID-19, enrolled during active disease. The CDR3 runs from the conserved cysteine through the conserved F or W. The order of the fields is V gene, clone size, J gene, D gene, CDR3 protein, CDR3 DNA. The D gene is left open where the match is weak. Size values are once, few and many counts, or a class for expanded clones, and some rows have none.

>TRBV27|NA|TRBJ1-4|TRBD1
CASSSGGQGIEKLFF
TGTGCCAGCAGTTCAGGGGGACAGGGGATTGAAAAACTGTTTTTT
>TRBV10-2|NA|TRBJ1-5|TRBD1
CASTPGQDYQPQHF
TGCGCCAGCACCCCGGGACAGGATTACCAGCCCCAGCATTTT
>TRBV27|NA|TRBJ2-2|TRBD2
CASSLSSGVNTGELFF
TGTGCCAGCAGTTTATCTAGCGGGGTAAACACCGGGGAGCTGTTTTTT
>TRBV19|NA|TRBJ1-5|NA
CASSIWAGMHSNQPQHF
TGTGCCAGTAGTATTTGGGCAGGGATGCATAGCAATCAGCCCCAGCATTTT
>TRBV5-4|once|TRBJ2-1|NA
CASSSNARPAEQFF
TGTGCCAGCAGCTCGAATGCGAGGCCCGCTGAGCAGTTCTTC
>TRBV4-3|NA|TRBJ2-2|TRBD2
CASSHSAGELGGELFF
TGCGCCAGCAGCCACTCCGCGGGGGAGTTAGGCGGGGAGCTGTTTTTT
>TRBV20-1|NA|TRBJ2-7|NA
CSARDLYEQYF
TGCAGTGCTAGAGATCTCTACGAGCAGTACTTC
>TRBV11-1|NA|TRBJ2-1|TRBD2
CASSPPQRGGGDEQFF
TGTGCCAGCAGCCCACCTCAGCGGGGGGGTGGGGATGAGCAGTTCTTC
>TRBV9|NA|TRBJ2-3|NA
CASSVVDERSTDTQYF
TGTGCCAGCAGCGTAGTCGACGAGCGAAGCACAGATACGCAGTATTTT
>TRBV19|NA|TRBJ2-3|TRBD2
CASRRLAGGTDTQYF
TGTGCCAGTAGGAGACTAGCGGGGGGCACAGATACGCAGTATTTT
>TRBV4-3|NA|TRBJ1-2|NA
CASSQDLAVRAYYGYTF
TGCGCCAGCAGCCAAGATCTCGCTGTCAGGGCCTATTATGGCTACACCTTC
>TRBV19|NA|TRBJ1-4|TRBD1
CASSITGGGEKLFF
TGTGCCAGTAGTATAACAGGGGGCGGTGAAAAACTGTTTTTT
>TRBV5-1|NA|TRBJ1-3|NA
CASSPRRADTLSGNTIYF
TGCGCCAGCAGCCCCCGGAGGGCAGACACGCTTTCTGGAAACACCATATATTTT
>TRBV5-4|many|TRBJ1-2|TRBD1
CASTSYYDRGAYGYTF
TGTGCCAGCACCTCTTACTACGACAGGGGAGCCTATGGCTACACCTTC
>TRBV19|NA|TRBJ2-1|NA
CASSISGPAYNEQFF
TGTGCCAGTAGTATTTCAGGGCCCGCCTACAATGAGCAGTTCTTC